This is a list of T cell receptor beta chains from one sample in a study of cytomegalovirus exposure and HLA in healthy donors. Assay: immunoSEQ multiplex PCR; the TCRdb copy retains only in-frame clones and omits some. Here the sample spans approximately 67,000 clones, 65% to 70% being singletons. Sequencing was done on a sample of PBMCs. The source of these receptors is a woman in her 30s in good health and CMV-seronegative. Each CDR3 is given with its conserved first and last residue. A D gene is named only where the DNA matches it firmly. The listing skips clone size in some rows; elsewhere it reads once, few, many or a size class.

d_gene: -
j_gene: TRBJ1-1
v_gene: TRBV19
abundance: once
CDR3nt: TGTGCCAGTAACCGGGCCCCGGGGACTGAAGCTTTCTTT
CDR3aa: CASNRAPGTEAFF

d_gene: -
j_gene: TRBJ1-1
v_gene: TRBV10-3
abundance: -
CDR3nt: TGTGCCATCAGTACCAATGACAGGGAAGCTTTCTTT
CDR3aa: CAISTNDREAFF

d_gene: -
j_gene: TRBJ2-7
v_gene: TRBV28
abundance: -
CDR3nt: TGTGCCAGCAGTTTGCCAGGGGCCACGGCCTACGAGCAGTACTTC
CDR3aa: CASSLPGATAYEQYF

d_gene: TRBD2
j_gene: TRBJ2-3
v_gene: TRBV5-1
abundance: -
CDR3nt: TGCGCCAGCAGCTTGGATCTAGCGGGGGCCACAGATACGCAGTATTTT
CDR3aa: CASSLDLAGATDTQYF

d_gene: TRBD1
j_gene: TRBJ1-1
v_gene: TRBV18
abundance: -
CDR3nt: TGTGCCAGCTCACCACAGAGACCGTCAGGGGGGAACACTGAAGCTTTCTTT
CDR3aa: CASSPQRPSGGNTEAFF

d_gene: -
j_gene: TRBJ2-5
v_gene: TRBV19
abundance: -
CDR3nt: TGTGCCAGTAGTACCACCGGGACAATCCGCTTGGAGACCCAGTACTTC
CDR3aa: CASSTTGTIRLETQYF

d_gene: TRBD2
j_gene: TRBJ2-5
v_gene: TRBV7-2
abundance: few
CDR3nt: TGTGCCAGCAGCACTGGGGGGGTGGAGACCCAGTACTTC
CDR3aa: CASSTGGVETQYF

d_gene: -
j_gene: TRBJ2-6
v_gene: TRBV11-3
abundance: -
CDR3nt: TGTGCCAGCAGTGCAGCTGGGGCCAACGTCCTGACTTTC
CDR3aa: CASSAAGANVLTF

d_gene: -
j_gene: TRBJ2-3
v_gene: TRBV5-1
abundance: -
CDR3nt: TGCGCCAGCAGCGACGCTAGCATAATGGGCACAGATACGCAGTATTTT
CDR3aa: CASSDASIMGTDTQYF

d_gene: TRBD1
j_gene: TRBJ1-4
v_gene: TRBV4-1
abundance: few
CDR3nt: TGCGCCAGCAGCCATGCTACGACAGGGTATACTGAAAAACTGTTTTTT
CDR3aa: CASSHATTGYTEKLFF

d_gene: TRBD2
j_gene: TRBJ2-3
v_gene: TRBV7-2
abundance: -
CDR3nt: TGTGCCAGCAGCCCACGGACTAGCGGGAACACAGATACGCAGTATTTT
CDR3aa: CASSPRTSGNTDTQYF

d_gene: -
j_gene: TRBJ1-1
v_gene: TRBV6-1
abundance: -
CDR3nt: TGTGCCAGCAGTGTCGGGGTTGGAGGCACTGAAGCTTTCTTT
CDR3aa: CASSVGVGGTEAFF

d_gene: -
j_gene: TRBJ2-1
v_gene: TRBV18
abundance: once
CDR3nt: TGTGCCAGCTCACCCCCGAGCCGTAACAATGAGCAGTTCTTC
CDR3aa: CASSPPSRNNEQFF

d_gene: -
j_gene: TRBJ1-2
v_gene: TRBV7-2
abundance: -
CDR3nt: TGTGCCAGCAGCTTAGGATTGCGACAGACCTATGGCTACACCTTC
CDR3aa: CASSLGLRQTYGYTF

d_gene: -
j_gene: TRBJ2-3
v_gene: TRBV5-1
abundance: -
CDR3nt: TGCGCCAGCAGCTTGCGGGGATTTGGCGCAGATACGCAGTATTTT
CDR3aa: CASSLRGFGADTQYF

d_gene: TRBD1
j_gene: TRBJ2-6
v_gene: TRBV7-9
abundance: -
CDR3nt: TGTGCCAGCAGCTTAGTGCGACAGGGGGCTGGGGCCAACGTCCTGACTTTC
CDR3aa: CASSLVRQGAGANVLTF

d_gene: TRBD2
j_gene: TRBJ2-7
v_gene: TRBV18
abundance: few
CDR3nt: TGTGCCAGCTCACCGGTGGCGGGGGGCGGCTACGAGCAGTACTTC
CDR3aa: CASSPVAGGGYEQYF

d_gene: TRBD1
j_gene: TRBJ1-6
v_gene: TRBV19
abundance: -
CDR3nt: TGTGCCAGTAGCACAGGGGATTCACCCCTCCACTTT
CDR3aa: CASSTGDSPLHF

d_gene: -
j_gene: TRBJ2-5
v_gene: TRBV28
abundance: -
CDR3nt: TGTGCCAGCAGTTTCAGGCAGGGTGCGGAGACCCAGTACTTC
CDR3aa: CASSFRQGAETQYF

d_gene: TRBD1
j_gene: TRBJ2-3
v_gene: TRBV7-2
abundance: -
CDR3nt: TGTGCCAGCAGCTTGTACAGGGGGATATTAGCAGATACGCAGTATTTT
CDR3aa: CASSLYRGILADTQYF

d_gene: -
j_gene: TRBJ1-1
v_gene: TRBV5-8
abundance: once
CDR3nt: TGTGCCAGCCGACGACGGCAGAGGGTCACTGAAGCTTTCTTT
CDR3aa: CASRRRQRVTEAFF

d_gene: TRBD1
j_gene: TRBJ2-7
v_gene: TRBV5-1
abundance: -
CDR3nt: TGTGCCAGCAGCTTAGGGACAGGGTATGGCGAGCAGTACTTC
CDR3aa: CASSLGTGYGEQYF

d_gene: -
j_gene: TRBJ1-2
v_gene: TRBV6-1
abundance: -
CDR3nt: TGTGCCAGCGGGGGGGAACGTTACTTCTATGGCTACACCTTC
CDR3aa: CASGGERYFYGYTF

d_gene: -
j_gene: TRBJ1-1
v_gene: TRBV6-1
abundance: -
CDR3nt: TGTGCCAGCAAGACTCCACAGAACACTGAAGCTTTCTTT
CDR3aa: CASKTPQNTEAFF

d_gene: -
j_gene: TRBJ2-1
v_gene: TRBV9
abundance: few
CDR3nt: TGTGCCAGCAGCGCCCAGTGGGGGCCGAACAATGAGCAGTTCTTC
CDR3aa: CASSAQWGPNNEQFF

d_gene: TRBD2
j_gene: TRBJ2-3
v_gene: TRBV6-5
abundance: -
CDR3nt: TGTGCCAGCACTAGCGGGGACTCTAGCACAGATACGCAGTATTTT
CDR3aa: CASTSGDSSTDTQYF

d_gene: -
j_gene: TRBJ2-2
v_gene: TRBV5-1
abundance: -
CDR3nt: TGCGCCAGCAGCCGAATCGGGTCGAACACCGGGGAGCTGTTTTTT
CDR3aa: CASSRIGSNTGELFF

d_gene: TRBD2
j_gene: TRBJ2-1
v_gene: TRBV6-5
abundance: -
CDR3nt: TGTGCCAGCAGCGGGGGGAACTCCTACAATGAGCAGTTCTTC
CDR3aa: CASSGGNSYNEQFF

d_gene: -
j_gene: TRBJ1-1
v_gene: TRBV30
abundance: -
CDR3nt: TGTGCCTGGAGTGGATTTGAGGGCACTGAAGCTTTCTTT
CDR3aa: CAWSGFEGTEAFF

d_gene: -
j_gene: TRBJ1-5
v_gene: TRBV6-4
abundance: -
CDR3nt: TGTGCCAGCGTACTAGGGCGGAATCAGCCCCAGCATTTT
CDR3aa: CASVLGRNQPQHF

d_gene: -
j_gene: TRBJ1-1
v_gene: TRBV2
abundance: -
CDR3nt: TGTGCCAGCATCCGTTCGTTGACTGAAGCTTTCTTT
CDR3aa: CASIRSLTEAFF

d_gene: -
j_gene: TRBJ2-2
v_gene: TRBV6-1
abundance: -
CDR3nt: TGTGCCAGCAGAACGGGGGGCGGGGGGGAGCTGTTTTTT
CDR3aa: CASRTGGGGELFF

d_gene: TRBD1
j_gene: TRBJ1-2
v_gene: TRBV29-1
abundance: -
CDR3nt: TGCAGCGTCCCAAGAGGTCCGACAGGGTTGGAAGGCTACACCTTC
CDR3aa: CSVPRGPTGLEGYTF

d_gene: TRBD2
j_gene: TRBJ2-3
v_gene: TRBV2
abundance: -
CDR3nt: TGTGCCAGCAGTGAATACGGGGGGGCTGGCACAGATACGCAGTATTTT
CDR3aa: CASSEYGGAGTDTQYF

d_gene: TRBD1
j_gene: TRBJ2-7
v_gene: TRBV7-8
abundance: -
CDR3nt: TGTGCCAGCAGCAAGGACAGGGCGGGTGAGCAGTACTTC
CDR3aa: CASSKDRAGEQYF

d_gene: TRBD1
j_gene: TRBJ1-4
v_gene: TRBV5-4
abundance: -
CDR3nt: TGTGCCAGCAGCTTCGGGACAGTTAATGAAAAACTGTTTTTT
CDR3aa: CASSFGTVNEKLFF

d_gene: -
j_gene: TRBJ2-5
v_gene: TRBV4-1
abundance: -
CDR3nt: TGCGCCAGCAGCCAAGCTAGTACTCAAGAGACCCAGTACTTC
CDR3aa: CASSQASTQETQYF

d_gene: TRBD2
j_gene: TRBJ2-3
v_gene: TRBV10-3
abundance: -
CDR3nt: TGTGCCATTCCGGGACTAGAACCAGATACGCAGTATTTT
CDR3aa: CAIPGLEPDTQYF

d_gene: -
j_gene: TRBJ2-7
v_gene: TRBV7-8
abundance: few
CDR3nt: TGTGCCAGCAGCTTTGGCAGCTACGAGCAGTACTTC
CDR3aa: CASSFGSYEQYF

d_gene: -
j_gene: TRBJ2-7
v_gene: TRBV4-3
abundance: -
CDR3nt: TGCGCCAGCAGCCAAGAATACAGCTCCTACGAGCAGTACTTC
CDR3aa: CASSQEYSSYEQYF

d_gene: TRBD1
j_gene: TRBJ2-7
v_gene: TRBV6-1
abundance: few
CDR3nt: TGTGCCAGCACGGACAGGGGCTACGAGCAGTACTTC
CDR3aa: CASTDRGYEQYF

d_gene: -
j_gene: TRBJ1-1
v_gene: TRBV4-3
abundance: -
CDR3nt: TGCGCCAGCAGCAAGACATCAGGGTTTGAAGCTTTCTTT
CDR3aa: CASSKTSGFEAFF